A single sample is the source of the 24 T cell receptor beta chains below, sequenced in a study of blood T cells in healthy people across ages (dated by TCRdb to the mid-2010s). The library came from 5' RACE. For sequencing, an Illumina HiSeq 2500 was employed. A second PCR of about 6 to 12 cycles was run with a J-beta primer mix and a sample-barcoded 5' primer. TCRdb took the public reads, trimmed them with fastp at Q25, ran MiXCR for clone calling and kept in-frame beta chains. All rows with the same CDR3 protein become a single entry with the most common DNA and genes. The sample table lists approximately 690,000 distinct CDR3 sequences, 40% to 50% of them with a count of one. In total, the top ten clones hold about 32% of the sample. Sequenced sample: blood. These receptors all stem from an elderly man in good health.

The chain employs TRBV7-9 and TRBJ2-5, with 16 bases lining up with TRBD2. CDR1 SEHNR and CDR2 FQNEAQ come from the germline V gene (reference sequence). The V segment lost 5 bases and the J segment 2 bases; nucleotides outside the gene matches: 8. The CDR3 is 18 amino acids. CDR3 sequence (DNA): TGTGCCAGCAGCGTGGGACTAGCGGGGGGGCTTATACAAGAGACCCAGTACTTC. This encodes CASSVGLAGGLIQETQYF.

A word on this clonotype: A read error may be the cause here, since a much bigger clone is one base away. The gene calls are TRBV12-3 or TRBV12-4 and TRBJ1-1; D is unclear. Trimming took off 7 bases at V and 1 base at J, with 13 bases between the two ends. The length of the CDR3 is 14 residues. The CDR3 DNA follows: TGTGCCAGCAACTACGACAAGAGGAACACTGAAGCTTTCTTT. Amino acids: CASNYDKRNTEAFF.

In its sample, this clonotype was seen a few times. This chain uses TRBV5-1 with TRBJ2-1; a weak D match, TRBD2 (6 bases). V was pared by 0 bases and J by 5 bases, with 12 bases between. The CDR3 covers 15 residues. Per germline, CDR1 SGHRS and CDR2 YFSETQ. DNA for the CDR3: TGCGCCAGCAGCTTGGGGCCTAGCGAGAACAATGAGCAGTTCTTC. The encoded protein is CASSLGPSENNEQFF.

The genes are TRBV3-1 and TRBJ2-2; TRBD2 matches at 10 bases. The trim removed 4 bases at V and 7 bases at J, leaving 9 bases unmatched. Germline V lookup: CDR1 LGHDT, CDR2 YNNKEL (reference sequence). The CDR3 has 16 amino acids. The CDR3 protein is CASSLTGASGSGELFF. CDR3 nucleotide sequence: TGTGCCAGCAGCCTGACCGGGGCTAGCGGGAGCGGGGAGCTGTTTTTT.

About this clonotype: A single base separates this from a much larger clone, so it may be a read error. The chain uses TRBV9 and TRBJ2-1; TRBD1 or TRBD2 may be the D gene (5 bases each). The CDR3 loop spans 18 amino acids. Germline CDR1 and CDR2: SGDLS and YYNGEE. The CDR3 DNA follows: TGTGCCAGCAGCGTAGAGAGGGACCCCCGTAACTCCTACAATGAGCGGTTCTTC. Translating gives CASSVERDPRNSYNERFF.

This clonotype was recorded a few times. The chain has TRBV5-4 and TRBJ2-1; TRBD1 matches 7 bases. TRBJ2-7 matches the DNA end more closely, so the J call is doubtful. The CDR3 extends over 15 amino acids. Germline values: CDR1 SGHNT, CDR2 YYREEE (reference sequence). The CDR3: CASSPGQNNYNEQYF. The CDR3 DNA sequence: TGTGCCAGCAGCCCGGGACAGAACAACTACAATGAGCAGTACTTC.

There are a few counts of this clonotype. The rearrangement joins TRBV4-3 to TRBJ1-2; D uncertain. The CDR3 is made up of 14 amino acids. V was pared by 0 bases and J by 6 bases, with 11 bases between. Germline values: CDR1 LGHNA, CDR2 YSLEER. CDR3 protein: CASSQEVQLNGYTF. CDR3 DNA sequence: TGCGCCAGCAGCCAAGAGGTACAGTTGAATGGCTACACCTTC.

Comments on this clonotype: This may come from a read error, since a much larger clone is one base off. V usage is TRBV27 and J usage is TRBJ2-1; 8 positions match TRBD2. Germline V gene data show CDR1 as MNHEY and CDR2 as SMNVEV (reference sequence). This CDR3 has 17 amino acids. This CDR3 is CASSRTLAGGRYNGQFF. The CDR3 DNA sequence: TGTGCCAGCAGTCGCACCTTGGCGGGAGGCCGGTACAATGGGCAGTTCTTC.

This clonotype was detected a few times. The chain has TRBV7-2 and TRBJ2-6, with a tentative D call TRBD2 (5 bases). V was pared by 5 bases and J by 2 bases, with 22 bases between. Germline V lookup: CDR1 SGHTA, CDR2 FQGNSA. The CDR3 loop spans 19 amino acids. CDR3 protein: CASSRRVGRVEPGANVLTF. The CDR3 DNA reads as TGTGCCAGCAGCCGGCGGGTCGGCAGAGTGGAGCCTGGGGCCAACGTCCTGACTTTC.

The V and J genes are TRBV18 and TRBJ1-5; 10 bases are shared with TRBD1. The germline gives CDR1 KGHSH, CDR2 LQKENI. The CDR3 extends over 19 amino acids. V shed 5 bases and J 2 bases; nucleotides not matched to a gene: 15. CDR3 nucleotide sequence: TGTGCCAGCTCATTAACGCCGGGACAGGGGTCCGGGGGCAATCAGCCCCAGCATTTT. Protein: CASSLTPGQGSGGNQPQHF. Supplemented by reference TRBV18 and TRBJ1-5, the full variable domain reads NAGVMQNPRHLVRRRGQEARLRCSPMKGHSHVYWYRQLPEEGLKFMVYLQKENIIDESGMPKERFSAEFPKEGPSILRIQQVVRGDSAAYFCASSLTPGQGSGGNQPQHFGDGTRLSIL.

This chain joins TRBV4-3 and TRBJ2-7; the D gene is possibly TRBD1 (6 bases). The end of the DNA aligns better with TRBJ2-5, so the J call may be wrong. This CDR3 is built from 21 residues. CDR1 and CDR2 from the germline V gene are LGHNA and YSLEER. CDR3 amino acids: CASSHLGGDRGWGRFGETQYF. As DNA, the CDR3 is TGCGCCAGCAGCCACCTAGGGGGAGATAGGGGTTGGGGTCGGTTCGGAGAGACCCAGTACTTC.

In its sample, this clonotype was seen a few times. This sequence joins TRBV5-6 and TRBJ2-4; D unclear. The CDR3 loop spans 13 amino acids. Germline V CDR1 and CDR2: SGHDT, YYEEEE. Trimming took 4 bases from V and 1 from J, leaving 6 bases between them. CDR3 sequence: CASSTTAKNIQYF. The CDR3 DNA reads TGTGCCAGCAGCACCACGGCCAAAAACATTCAGTACTTC. The entire variable domain, with the rest obtained from reference TRBV5-6 and TRBJ2-4, is as follows: DAGVTQSPTHLIKTRGQQVTLRCSPKSGHDTVSWYQQALGQGPQFIFQYYEEEERQRGNFPDRFSGHQFPNYSSELNVNALLLGDSALYLCASSTTAKNIQYFGAGTRLSVL.

V gene TRBV7-9 combines with J gene TRBJ2-7; TRBD2 is a possible D gene (5 bases). The CDR3 runs to 14 residues. Trimming took 0 bases from V and 1 from J, leaving 7 bases between them. CDR1 is SEHNR and CDR2 is FQNEAQ in the germline V gene (reference sequence). The CDR3 bases are TGTGCCAGCAGCTTAGCTGTAGCGTCCTACGAGCAGTACTTC. It codes for CASSLAVASYEQYF. Combining the CDR3 with reference TRBV7-9 and TRBJ2-7 gives the whole variable domain DTGVSQNPRHKITKRGQNVTFRCDPISEHNRLYWYRQTLGQGPEFLTYFQNEAQLEKSRLLSDRFSAERPKGSFSTLEIQRTEQGDSAMYLCASSLAVASYEQYFGPGTRLTVT.

This clonotype was seen more than once but under ten times. The chain combines TRBV10-3 with TRBJ2-7; 7 bases fit TRBD2. The CDR3 has 15 residues. Per the germline V gene, CDR1 is ENHRY and CDR2 is SYGVKD. After removal of 2 bases from V and 0 bases from J, the junction contained 4 bases not matched to a gene. CDR3 sequence: CAISEGRESSYEQYF. The CDR3 DNA is TGTGCCATCAGTGAGGGGCGGGAGAGCTCCTACGAGCAGTACTTC.

Only a few counts were recorded for this clonotype. This chain connects TRBV28 to TRBJ2-7; D is possibly TRBD1 or TRBD2 (5 bases each). The germline V gene has CDR1 MDHEN and CDR2 SYDVKM. V lost 3 bases to trimming and J lost 6 bases, with 18 bases between them. The CDR3 covers 15 residues. The CDR3 sequence is CASSFPGQVAREQYF. The CDR3 coding sequence is TGTGCCAGCAGTTTCCCGGGGCAGGTCGCTCGCGAGCAGTACTTC.

The rearrangement joins TRBV20-1 to TRBJ1-4; 8 positions agree with TRBD1. V dropped 6 bases and J dropped 7; count of bases not matched to a gene: 10. CDR3 length: 14 residues. Germline V gene data show CDR1 as DFQATT and CDR2 as SNEGSKA (reference sequence). DNA of the CDR3: TGCAGTGCCCTTGACAGGGGTTCAGGTGAAAAACTGTTTTTT. Protein: CSALDRGSGEKLFF.

This clonotype was counted ten times or more. The J gene is TRBJ2-7, the V gene TRBV6-6; D uncertain. The germline V gene has CDR1 MNHNY and CDR2 SVGAGI (reference sequence). The V end lost 5 bases, the J end lost 2 bases, and 10 bases lay between the germline ends. The CDR3 consists of 13 residues. The CDR3: CASSNQNTYEQYF. The CDR3 coding sequence is TGTGCCAGCAGTAACCAAAACACCTACGAGCAGTACTTC.

The chain employs TRBV27 and TRBJ1-6; no reliable D call. The CDR3 has 14 amino acids. The V end lost 0 bases, the J end lost 10 bases, and 10 bases lay between the germline ends. In germline, CDR1 is MNHEY, CDR2 SMNVEV (reference sequence). The CDR3 sequence: CASSLSDIWSPLHF. The CDR3 coding sequence is TGTGCCAGCAGTTTATCAGACATATGGTCACCCCTCCACTTT.

This clonotype was observed a handful of times. The V gene is TRBV21-1, the J gene TRBJ2-1; the D call of TRBD2 is as the table states it, not checked on the DNA. TRBV21-1 is recorded as a pseudogene. The CDR3 spans 18 residues. CDR3 sequence reads: CASSNPPPRDLPYNEQFF. In DNA form, the CDR3 reads TGTGCCAGCAGCAACCCCCCCCCGCGGGACCTGCCCTACAATGAGCAGTTCTTC.

The chain uses TRBV4-3 and TRBJ2-2, with TRBD2 identical over 11 bases. Losses at the gene ends were 4 bases for V and 2 bases for J; bases not matched to a gene: 3. From germline, CDR1 is LGHNA and CDR2 YSLEER. The CDR3 runs 16 residues. CDR3 bases: TGCGCCAGCAGCCGACTAGCGGGATCCAACACCGGGGAGCTGTTTTTT. Its translation: CASSRLAGSNTGELFF.

Points on this clonotype: The junction departs from the called germline gene at one end, perhaps through a read error. Written as DNA, the CDR3 is TGTGGCAGCAGCACGCGGAATGGAGCGGGCCTCACAGATACGCAGTATTTT. Encoded protein: CGSSTRNGAGLTDTQYF. The chain employs TRBV9 and TRBJ2-3; possibly TRBD2 for D (6 bases). Germline-derived CDR1 and CDR2 are SGDLS and YYNGEE. This CDR3 is 17 amino acids long. The whole variable domain, filled in from reference TRBV9 and TRBJ2-3, reads DSGVTQTPKHLITATGQRVTLRCSPRSGDLSVYWYQQSLDQGLQFLIQYYNGEERAKGNILERFSAQQFPDLHSELNLSSLELGDSALYFCGSSTRNGAGLTDTQYFGPGTRLTVL.

This clonotype was detected ten times or more. This sequence joins TRBV29-1 and TRBJ2-5; D is possibly TRBD2 (5 bases). CDR3 length equals 13 residues. Germline loops: CDR1 SQVTM, CDR2 ANQGSEA. The ends were cut back, 4 bases at V and 3 bases at J, with 12 bases in the middle. This CDR3 reads CSVADRGKETQYF. The DNA for the CDR3 is TGCAGCGTTGCCGACCGGGGAAAAGAGACCCAGTACTTC.

The rearrangement links TRBV20-1 to TRBJ2-3; TRBD1 agrees at 9 bases. Unmatched junction bases numbered 2, after V lost 5 bases and J lost 5 bases. The CDR3 spans 12 residues. CDR1 and CDR2 (germline): DFQATT, SNEGSKA (reference sequence). CDR3 loop: CSAGQGIDTQYF. CDR3 DNA sequence: TGCAGTGCTGGACAGGGGATAGATACGCAGTATTTT.

Note on this clonotype: A read error may account for a junction end that differs from germline. The chain joins TRBV14 to TRBJ1-1; no clear D gene. Per the germline V gene, CDR1 is SGHDN and CDR2 is FVKESK. The CDR3 length is 13 residues. CDR3 amino acids: CASSQGGRSEAFF. In DNA form, the CDR3 reads TGTGCCAGCAGCCAAGGGGGTCGGTCTGAGGCTTTCTTT.